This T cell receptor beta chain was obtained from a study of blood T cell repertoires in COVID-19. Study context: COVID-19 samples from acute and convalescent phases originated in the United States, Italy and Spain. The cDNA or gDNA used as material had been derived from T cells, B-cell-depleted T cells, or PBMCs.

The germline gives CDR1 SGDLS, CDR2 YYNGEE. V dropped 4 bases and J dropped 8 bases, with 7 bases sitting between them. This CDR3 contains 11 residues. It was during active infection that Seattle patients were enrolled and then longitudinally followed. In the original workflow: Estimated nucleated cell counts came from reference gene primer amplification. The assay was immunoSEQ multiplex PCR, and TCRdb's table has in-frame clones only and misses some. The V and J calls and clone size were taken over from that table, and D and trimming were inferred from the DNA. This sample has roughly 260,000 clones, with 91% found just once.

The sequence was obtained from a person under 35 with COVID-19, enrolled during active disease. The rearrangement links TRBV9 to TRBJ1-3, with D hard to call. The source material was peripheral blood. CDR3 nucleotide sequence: TGTGCCAGCAGCTCTCTAGACACCATATATTTT. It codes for CASSSLDTIYF.